This passage covers 30 T cell receptor beta chains from one sample sequenced in a study of shared clonotypes between healthy human individuals. Method: immunoSEQ multiplex PCR; TCRdb's copy keeps in-frame clones and lacks some. The table includes about 560,000 clones, roughly 79% detected once. Sequencing was performed on PBMCs. These receptors were taken from a woman aged 40-49 years in good health. Some clones in this sample may be carry-over from other donors' samples.

The chain combines TRBV5-1 with TRBJ1-1; 7 bases match TRBD1. Germline V CDR1 and CDR2: SGHRS, YFSETQ. V lost 0 bases, J lost 5 bases, and 4 bases stayed unmatched. The CDR3 loop spans 14 amino acids. This CDR3 is CASSLEQGVTEAFF. DNA of the CDR3: TGCGCCAGCAGCTTGGAGCAGGGGGTAACTGAAGCTTTCTTT.

This chain connects TRBV19 to TRBJ1-1; D possibly corresponds to TRBD1 (5 bases). Trimming shortened V by 7 bases and J by 7 bases, and 19 bases separated the two germline ends. The germline V gene has CDR1 LNHDA and CDR2 SQIVND (reference sequence). The CDR3 totals 14 residues. The CDR3 is CASKPRDGSDEAFF. DNA for the CDR3: TGTGCCAGTAAACCCAGGGACGGATCAGATGAAGCTTTCTTT.

The chain links TRBV9 to TRBJ2-1; 7 bases fit TRBD1. Germline assignment: CDR1 SGDLS and CDR2 YYNGEE. The CDR3 spans 15 residues. J gave up 2 bases and V 3 bases, and 5 bases lay outside the gene matches. The CDR3 bases are TGTGCCAGCAGCGCTCGACAGGGCCCCTACAATGAGCAGTTCTTC. As protein: CASSARQGPYNEQFF. Supplemented by reference TRBV9 and TRBJ2-1, the full variable domain reads DSGVTQTPKHLITATGQRVTLRCSPRSGDLSVYWYQQSLDQGLQFLIQYYNGEERAKGNILERFSAQQFPDLHSELNLSSLELGDSALYFCASSARQGPYNEQFFGPGTRLTVL.

The gene calls are TRBV29-1 and TRBJ2-7; 7 bases fit TRBD1. Germline CDR1 reads SQVTM; CDR2 reads ANQGSEA. J lost 3 bases, V lost 7 bases, and 6 bases had no gene match. The CDR3 covers 12 residues. CDR3 nucleotides: TGCAGCGCCAAGGGACAGATCTACGAGCAGTACTTC. Translated: CSAKGQIYEQYF.

About this clone itself: A single base is all that separates this from a far larger clone, so a read error is likely. The chain joins TRBV6-9 to TRBJ2-1, with 9 positions matching TRBD2. Looked up from germline, CDR1 is MNHGY and CDR2 is SVAAGI. The CDR3 extends over 15 amino acids. V lost 6 bases and J lost 5; bases outside the gene matches: 8. DNA for the CDR3: TGTGCCAGCAGCCTCGGGACTAGCTCGAACAATGAGCAGTTCTTC. This encodes CASSLGTSSNNEQFF.

This clone was observed a handful of times. The chain carries TRBV5-1 and TRBJ2-7, with D tentatively TRBD1 or TRBD2 (5 bases each). Germline V gene lookup returns CDR1 SGHRS and CDR2 YFSETQ. V dropped 4 bases and J dropped 2 bases, with 16 bases sitting between them. The CDR3 covers 15 residues. The CDR3 region is CASSPTGTYAYEQYF. CDR3 in DNA: TGCGCCAGCAGCCCCACCGGGACGTACGCCTACGAGCAGTACTTC.

V gene TRBV19 combines with J gene TRBJ1-1, with 9 bases lining up with TRBD1. The junction had 11 bases not matched to a gene; V was cut back by 1 base and J by 8 bases. Germline-derived CDR1 and CDR2 are LNHDA and SQIVND (reference sequence). The CDR3 extends over 16 amino acids. CDR3 region: CASSIGPGQGTTEAFF. The CDR3 DNA sequence: TGTGCCAGTAGTATAGGTCCCGGACAGGGGACTACAGAAGCTTTCTTT.

This clone was counted at least ten times. The chain uses TRBV6-1 and TRBJ2-5; D gene ambiguous. The J call could be wrong; TRBJ2-7 is a better fit for the DNA end. The CDR3 runs to 12 residues. Germline CDR1 is MNHNS and CDR2 is SASEGT. The CDR3, as DNA: TGTGCCAGCAGTGATTTGCCCTACGAGCAGTACTTC. This encodes CASSDLPYEQYF.

The chain is built from TRBV18 and TRBJ2-3; TRBD1 matches at 9 bases. The V segment lost 6 bases and the J segment 0 bases; nucleotides outside the gene matches: 4. The CDR3 is 15 residues long. Germline CDR1 and CDR2: KGHSH and LQKENI. CDR3 loop: CASSRDRESTDTQYF. The CDR3, as DNA: TGTGCCAGCTCCCGGGACAGGGAAAGCACAGATACGCAGTATTTT.

This chain joins TRBV7-8 and TRBJ2-5; a weak D match, TRBD2 (7 bases). CDR3 length: 14 residues. Trimming took 5 bases from V and 5 from J, leaving 15 bases between them. Looked up from germline, CDR1 is SGHVS and CDR2 is FQNEAQ. The CDR3 bases are TGTGCCAGCAGCAGGGGGAGGGGGTTGGAGACCCAGTACTTC. It codes for CASSRGRGLETQYF.

The V and J genes are TRBV19 and TRBJ1-1; D gene ambiguous. The CDR3 is 12 amino acids. Germline-derived CDR1 and CDR2 are LNHDA and SQIVND (reference sequence). The V and J ends lost 4 bases and 8 bases respectively, with 11 bases between them. In nucleotides, the CDR3 is TGTGCCAGTAGTACCTCAAGAGACGAAGCTTTCTTT. It yields the protein CASSTSRDEAFF.

V usage is TRBV7-3 and J usage is TRBJ2-3, with 9 nucleotides matching TRBD2. The CDR3 totals 14 residues. The V gene's germline CDR1 is SGHTA and CDR2 FQGTGA. Trimming cost V 4 bases and J 4 bases; bases outside gene matches: 3. The CDR3 nucleotides are TGTGCCAGCAGCTCCTTAGCGGGAGCAGATACGCAGTATTTT. Protein product: CASSSLAGADTQYF.

The J gene is TRBJ2-7, the V gene TRBV28; the D gene is possibly TRBD2 (7 bases). Germline loops: CDR1 MDHEN, CDR2 SYDVKM. Trimming left V 7 bases short and J 4 bases short, with 17 bases between. The CDR3 covers 14 residues. CDR3 DNA: TGTGCCAGCACCCTTGAGGGAGGGGGGTACGAGCAGTACTTC. This gives the protein CASTLEGGGYEQYF. The full variable domain, in which reference TRBV28 and TRBJ2-7 provide the parts outside the CDR3, is DVKVTQSSRYLVKRTGEKVFLECVQDMDHENMFWYRQDPGLGLRLIYFSYDVKMKEKGDIPEGYSVSREKKERFSLILESASTNQTSMYLCASTLEGGGYEQYFGPGTRLTVT.

This clone was detected only a few times. V and J are TRBV18 and TRBJ1-1; D is undetermined. Germline-derived CDR1 and CDR2 are KGHSH and LQKENI. The CDR3 is 14 residues long. V dropped 1 base and J dropped 0 bases, with 6 bases sitting between them. CDR3 in DNA: TGTGCCAGCTCACCACAGGGTTTGAACACTGAAGCTTTCTTT. Residues: CASSPQGLNTEAFF.

This clone was recorded a few times. The genes are TRBV13 and TRBJ1-3; no reliable D call. The CDR3 runs 11 residues. From germline, CDR1 is PRHDT and CDR2 FYEKMQ (reference sequence). The germline V and J ends were trimmed by 8 bases and 3 bases, with 5 bases remaining between them. The DNA of the CDR3 is TGTGCCAGCGGTATTGGAAACACCATATATTTT. Translating it yields CASGIGNTIYF.

This clone was picked up one time. The chain uses TRBV19 and TRBJ1-5, with 9 bases lining up with TRBD1. Losses at the gene ends were 5 bases for V and 6 bases for J; bases not matched to a gene: 8. This CDR3 is 15 amino acids long. CDR1 is LNHDA and CDR2 is SQIVND in the germline V gene (reference sequence). This CDR3 is CASSPTGGVGQPQHF. The CDR3 DNA follows: TGTGCCAGTAGTCCCACAGGGGGCGTAGGTCAGCCCCAGCATTTT.

The rearrangement joins TRBV30 to TRBJ1-2; 7 nucleotides match TRBD1. The CDR3 has 13 amino acids. Germline values: CDR1 GTSNPN, CDR2 SVGIG (reference sequence). The V segment lost 2 bases and the J segment 7 bases; nucleotides outside the gene matches: 7. This chain's CDR3 is CAWSSQGQGGYTF. The CDR3 nucleotides are TGTGCCTGGAGTTCACAGGGGCAGGGTGGCTACACCTTC. Drawing the rest from reference TRBV30 and TRBJ1-2, the complete variable domain is SQTIHQWPATLVQPVGSPLSLECTVEGTSNPNLYWYRQAAGRGLQLLFYSVGIGQISSEVPQNLSASRPQDRQFILSSKKLLLSDSGFYLCAWSSQGQGGYTFGSGTRLTVV.

The gene calls are TRBV5-1 and TRBJ2-1; 12 bases are a match to TRBD2. Germline V gene sequence: CDR1 SGHRS, CDR2 YFSETQ. This CDR3 contains 16 residues. J was trimmed by 7 bases and V by 1 base; bases with no gene match: 6. In DNA, the CDR3 is TGCGCCAGCAGCTTGAGATCTAGCGGGAGGGGTAATGAGCAGTTCTTC. Translating gives CASSLRSSGRGNEQFF.

The sample holds many counts of this clone. The V gene is TRBV18, the J gene TRBJ1-5; 9 bases agree with TRBD1. Germline V lookup: CDR1 KGHSH, CDR2 LQKENI. This CDR3 region has 14 residues. V was pared by 2 bases and J by 8 bases, with 4 bases of the junction left unmatched. CDR3 in DNA: TGTGCCAGCTCACCAGGACAGGGGTTTGAGCCCCAGCATTTT. The encoded protein is CASSPGQGFEPQHF.

Of note for this clone: A much larger clone differs by one base, so this may be a read error. Other nucleotide sequences in the sample specify the same CDR3. V usage is TRBV4-1 and J usage is TRBJ1-4; D ambiguous. The CDR3 covers 16 residues. Germline V CDR1 and CDR2: MGHRA, YSYEKL. Trimming removed 9 bases at V and 0 bases at J, with 17 bases between. CDR3 amino acids: CASSSLVRATNEKLFF. The CDR3 DNA reads as TGCGCCAGTAGCTCACTGGTCCGGGCAACTAATGAAAAACTGTTTTTT.

CDR3 loop: CAISESGTVGYTF. The CDR3 nucleotides are TGTGCCATCAGTGAGTCAGGGACAGTTGGCTACACCTTC. The chain is built from TRBV10-3 and TRBJ1-2; 7 positions match TRBD1. With V trimmed by 0 bases and J by 7 bases, 2 bases remained unmatched. CDR3 length equals 13 residues. The germline V gene has CDR1 ENHRY and CDR2 SYGVKD.

This clone showed up just a few times. CDR3 protein: CATNLAGGQGNEKLFF. The CDR3 DNA reads TGTGCCACGAACTTGGCCGGAGGACAGGGTAATGAAAAACTGTTTTTT. The chain carries TRBV28 and TRBJ1-4; 8 bases map to TRBD1. Germline trimming cut 10 bases from V and 4 bases from J; bases unmatched to any gene: 14. CDR3 length: 16 amino acids. From germline, CDR1 is MDHEN and CDR2 SYDVKM.

The chain carries TRBV11-2 and TRBJ1-2; D might be TRBD1 (5 bases). Trimming took 0 bases from V and 1 from J, leaving 12 bases between them. The CDR3 length is 16 residues. Germline V gene sequence: CDR1 SGHAT, CDR2 FQNNGV. The CDR3 reads CASSLDSGPINYGYTF. In DNA form, the CDR3 reads TGTGCCAGCAGCTTAGATTCGGGGCCTATTAACTATGGCTACACCTTC.

This clone was picked up a small number of times. The chain uses TRBV28 and TRBJ1-2; tentative D call: TRBD1 (6 bases). The germline V and J ends were trimmed by 6 bases and 3 bases, with 17 bases remaining between them. There are 15 residues in the CDR3. Per the germline V gene, CDR1 is MDHEN and CDR2 is SYDVKM. CDR3 protein: CASSTWGARYYGYTF. DNA for the CDR3: TGTGCCAGCAGCACGTGGGGGGCGCGGTACTATGGCTACACCTTC.

The rearrangement joins TRBV18 to TRBJ2-4, with no clear D. Deletions cut 5 bases from V and 0 bases from J, with 14 bases between. The CDR3 spans 16 residues. Germline V lookup: CDR1 KGHSH, CDR2 LQKENI. The CDR3 bases are TGTGCCAGCTCAGCATGGGAAGGTTTAGCCAAAAACATTCAGTACTTC. Translation gives CASSAWEGLAKNIQYF. The whole variable domain, remainder taken from reference TRBV18 and TRBJ2-4, is NAGVMQNPRHLVRRRGQEARLRCSPMKGHSHVYWYRQLPEEGLKFMVYLQKENIIDESGMPKERFSAEFPKEGPSILRIQQVVRGDSAAYFCASSAWEGLAKNIQYFGAGTRLSVL.

The rearrangement joins TRBV27 to TRBJ1-1, with D hard to call. Trimming removed 0 bases from V and 0 bases from J, with 14 bases in between. Per germline, CDR1 MNHEY and CDR2 SMNVEV (reference sequence). This CDR3 is 17 amino acids long. The CDR3 reads CASSLSPWAAMNTEAFF. In DNA, the CDR3 is TGTGCCAGCAGTTTATCACCTTGGGCAGCCATGAACACTGAAGCTTTCTTT.

This rearrangement joins TRBV5-1 to TRBJ2-3; 8 bases are shared with TRBD1. The length of the CDR3 is 15 residues. J gave up 4 bases and V 4 bases, and 8 bases lay outside the gene matches. Germline lookup yields CDR1 SGHRS and CDR2 YFSETQ. CDR3 bases: TGCGCCAGCAGCCCCGGGACAGGTAGTCCAGATACGCAGTATTTT. Translating it yields CASSPGTGSPDTQYF.

This clone was counted many times. This chain joins TRBV28 and TRBJ2-1; 9 bases are shared with TRBD2. The CDR3 totals 14 residues. V shed 5 bases, J shed 10 bases, and the junction held 9 bases outside the gene matches. Germline CDR1 and CDR2: MDHEN and SYDVKM. The CDR3 sequence is CASSPQLAGREQFF. The DNA of the CDR3 is TGTGCCAGCAGTCCTCAGCTAGCGGGACGAGAGCAGTTCTTC.

The chain joins TRBV19 to TRBJ2-5, with D possibly being TRBD2 (5 bases). Per germline, CDR1 LNHDA and CDR2 SQIVND (reference sequence). The CDR3 is 13 residues long. Trimming removed 7 bases from V and 3 bases from J, with 12 bases in between. CDR3 sequence reads: CASTVSGKETQYF. DNA for the CDR3: TGTGCCAGTACCGTGTCCGGGAAAGAGACCCAGTACTTC. Using reference TRBV19 and TRBJ2-5 for the parts outside the CDR3, the full variable domain is DGGITQSPKYLFRKEGQNVTLSCEQNLNHDAMYWYRQDPGQGLRLIYYSQIVNDFQKGDIAEGYSVSREKKESFPLTVTSAQKNPTAFYLCASTVSGKETQYFGPGTRLLVL.

The J gene is TRBJ2-2, the V gene TRBV5-1; possibly TRBD1 for D (6 bases). This CDR3 spans 16 amino acids. V dropped 0 bases and J dropped 6 bases, with 15 bases sitting between them. Looked up from germline, CDR1 is SGHRS and CDR2 is YFSETQ. The CDR3 DNA reads as TGCGCCAGCAGCTTGGATGGCAGGGGTCGGTCCGGGGAGCTGTTTTTT. Translating gives CASSLDGRGRSGELFF.